These 20 T cell receptor beta chains came from one sample sequenced in a study of blood T cell repertoires in COVID-19. Sequencing used immunoSEQ multiplex PCR; TCRdb keeps in-frame clones, though not all of them. The profile shows 40,000 or so clones, 75% to 90% of them singletons. The sample consisted of peripheral blood. The source is a man over 45 with active COVID-19.

This sequence joins TRBV6-5 and TRBJ2-1, with D possibly being TRBD2 (6 bases). CDR3 length equals 14 residues. Trimming cost V 5 bases and J 1 base, with 9 bases left between them. Per the germline V gene, CDR1 is MNHEY and CDR2 is SVGAGI. The CDR3 bases are TGTGCCAGCAGTATCCGGGAGTCCTACAATGAGCAGTTCTTC. Protein: CASSIRESYNEQFF.

The rearrangement joins TRBV28 to TRBJ2-1, with 15 bases matching TRBD2. CDR1 and CDR2 from the germline V gene are MDHEN and SYDVKM. This CDR3 has 17 residues. Unmatched junction bases numbered 8, after V lost 6 bases and J lost 5 bases. The CDR3 DNA is TGTGCCAGCAGATTTACGGGACTAGCGGGAGGACACAATGAGCAGTTCTTC. Translated, it gives CASRFTGLAGGHNEQFF.

V usage is TRBV28 and J usage is TRBJ2-3; 8 positions match TRBD2. CDR1 is MDHEN, CDR2 SYDVKM, per germline. J lost 8 bases, V lost 3 bases, and 16 bases had no gene match. The CDR3 loop spans 17 amino acids. The CDR3 DNA follows: TGTGCCAGCAGTTTCGCGGCAGCGGGAGCCCTCAGGGGTACGCAGTATTTT. Protein sequence: CASSFAAAGALRGTQYF.

The chain carries TRBV5-4 and TRBJ2-3, with TRBD2 matching over 9 bases. The CDR3 spans 16 residues. The trim removed 0 bases at V and 6 bases at J, leaving 8 bases unmatched. The V gene's germline CDR1 is SGHNT and CDR2 YYREEE (reference sequence). The CDR3 is CASSLGGISGSDTQYF. CDR3 in DNA: TGTGCCAGCAGCTTGGGGGGTATTAGCGGGAGTGATACGCAGTATTTT.

The chain carries TRBV7-2 and TRBJ2-3; maybe TRBD1 (6 bases). CDR1 and CDR2 (germline): SGHTA, FQGNSA. The CDR3 is 13 amino acids. The V gene lost 3 bases and the J gene lost 4 bases, with 8 bases spanning the gap. The CDR3 sequence: CASSLGASDTQYF. CDR3 nucleotides: TGTGCCAGCAGCTTGGGGGCCTCAGATACGCAGTATTTT.

The chain links TRBV18 to TRBJ2-7, with 7 bases matching TRBD1. This CDR3 has 13 residues. The trim removed 4 bases at V and 3 bases at J, leaving 3 bases unmatched. CDR1 and CDR2 (germline): KGHSH, LQKENI. CDR3 in DNA: TGTGCCAGCTCACAGGGACAGAACTACGAGCAGTACTTC. Encoded protein: CASSQGQNYEQYF.

The J gene is TRBJ2-1, the V gene TRBV19; 7 bases fit TRBD2. The J segment lost 9 bases and the V segment lost 3 bases, leaving 8 bases of the junction unmatched. The length of the CDR3 is 14 residues. Looked up from germline, CDR1 is LNHDA and CDR2 is SQIVND (reference sequence). The CDR3: CASSMTSTSLEQFF. The CDR3 bases are TGTGCCAGTAGTATGACGTCGACTAGCCTTGAGCAGTTCTTC.

The chain combines TRBV27 with TRBJ2-6; D not certain. The CDR3 is 13 amino acids. CDR1 and CDR2 from the germline V gene are MNHEY and SMNVEV (reference sequence). Trimming cost V 8 bases and J 2 bases, with 7 bases left between them. Here the CDR3 reads CASALTGANVLTF. The CDR3 DNA sequence: TGTGCCAGCGCCCTAACTGGGGCCAACGTCCTGACTTTC.

V and J are TRBV6-2 or TRBV6-3 and TRBJ2-5; a possible D gene is TRBD2 (6 bases). The CDR3 is 17 amino acids. Looked up from germline, CDR1 is MNHEY and CDR2 is SVGEGT. V lost 2 bases, J lost 6 bases, and 22 bases lay in between. In DNA, the CDR3 is TGTGCCAGCAGTTACCCGGGGGATAGCGGTCCCACGAAGACCCAGTACTTC. This sequence encodes CASSYPGDSGPTKTQYF.

This rearrangement joins TRBV3-1 (or the pseudogene TRBV3-2) to TRBJ2-4; the D gene is possibly TRBD2 (6 bases). The germline V gene encodes CDR1 LGHDT and CDR2 YNNKEL (reference sequence). The CDR3 sequence is 14 residues long. V gave up 3 bases and J gave up 0 bases, with 6 bases separating them. The CDR3 loop reads CASSQEGAKNIQYF. The CDR3 DNA reads TGTGCCAGCAGCCAGGAGGGAGCCAAAAACATTCAGTACTTC.

This clone was counted once. This sequence joins TRBV7-9 and TRBJ1-1, with 7 bases identical to TRBD1. The germline V gene has CDR1 SEHNR and CDR2 FQNEAQ (reference sequence). V was clipped by 4 bases and J by 1 base; unmatched bases: 3. This CDR3 spans 14 amino acids. The chain's CDR3 is CASSSRDRNTEAFF. DNA of the CDR3: TGTGCCAGCAGCTCTAGGGACAGGAACACTGAAGCTTTCTTT.

The V call is TRBV28, the J call TRBJ1-1; 8 bases map to TRBD1. V lost 6 bases to trimming and J lost 1 base; unmatched junction nucleotides: 7. The CDR3 totals 15 residues. Germline CDR1 MDHEN, CDR2 SYDVKM. CDR3 in DNA: TGTGCCAGCAGGCCCGGACAGGGAGGGAACACTGAAGCTTTCTTT. Translation: CASRPGQGGNTEAFF.

V usage is TRBV7-2 and J usage is TRBJ2-7, with 7 bases aligning to TRBD1. There are 14 residues in the CDR3. Germline loops: CDR1 SGHTA, CDR2 FQGNSA. V trimming: 5 bases; J trimming: 5 bases; junction bases outside the gene matches: 9. CDR3 nucleotides: TGTGCCAGCAGCGAACGACAGGGTCCCCACGAGCAGTACTTC. This translates into CASSERQGPHEQYF.

The genes are TRBV4-1 and TRBJ2-2; no clear D. Germline V lookup: CDR1 MGHRA, CDR2 YSYEKL. Trimming removed 0 bases from V and 0 bases from J, with 5 bases in between. This CDR3 contains 15 residues. CDR3 protein: CASSQDRTNTGELFF. CDR3 nucleotide sequence: TGCGCCAGCAGCCAAGACAGAACGAACACCGGGGAGCTGTTTTTT.

The V and J genes are TRBV15 and TRBJ1-5, with TRBD1 identical over 9 bases. With 4 bases clipped from V and 7 bases from J, the junction kept 5 bases outside the gene matches. Germline V CDR1 and CDR2: LNHNV, YYDKDF (reference sequence). There are 14 residues in the CDR3. CDR3 in DNA: TGTGCCACCAGCAAGGACAGGGGTAACCAGCCCCAGCATTTT. It is translated as CATSKDRGNQPQHF.

The V and J genes are TRBV30 and TRBJ1-1, with D unresolved. From germline, CDR1 is GTSNPN and CDR2 SVGIG (reference sequence). Trimming left V 4 bases short and J 1 base short, with 10 bases between. The CDR3 covers 13 residues. The DNA of the CDR3 is TGTGCCTGGACCAAAACACGGAACACTGAAGCTTTCTTT. Residues: CAWTKTRNTEAFF.

The chain uses TRBV5-6 and TRBJ1-2; the match to TRBD1 covers 12 bases. The CDR3 is 18 amino acids. Trimming at V came to 1 base and at J to 3 bases, leaving 10 bases not matched to a gene. The germline CDR1 and CDR2 sequences are SGHDT and YYEEEE. CDR3 nucleotide sequence: TGTGCCAGCAGCTTGAGCCGGGACAGGGGGCTTTTGGACTATGGCTACACCTTC. Protein: CASSLSRDRGLLDYGYTF.

This clone was detected only once. The chain carries TRBV7-3 and TRBJ2-1; D perhaps matches TRBD2 (5 bases). V shed 5 bases and J shed 7 bases, with 12 bases lying between them. The CDR3 covers 13 residues. CDR1 and CDR2 from the germline V gene are SGHTA and FQGTGA. For the CDR3, the DNA is TGTGCCAGCAGCCCCCGACCGGGAAATGAGCAGTTCTTC. It yields the protein CASSPRPGNEQFF.

The V gene is TRBV5-1, the J gene TRBJ2-7; 8 bases are shared with TRBD2. V lost 4 bases and J lost 0; bases outside the gene matches: 12. The CDR3 sequence is 17 residues long. Germline V gene lookup returns CDR1 SGHRS and CDR2 YFSETQ. CDR3 sequence: CASSPALSGVSSYEQYF. In DNA, the CDR3 is TGCGCCAGCAGCCCCGCCCTTAGCGGGGTTAGCTCCTACGAGCAGTACTTC.

The chain couples TRBV9 to TRBJ2-1; 8 nucleotides line up with TRBD2. Per the germline V gene, CDR1 is SGDLS and CDR2 is YYNGEE. V was clipped by 2 bases and J by 9 bases; unmatched bases: 16. CDR3 length: 17 amino acids. The DNA of the CDR3 is TGTGCCAGCAGCGTTAAGAAAGTAGCGGGACTTTTATCTGAGCAGTTCTTC. This gives the protein CASSVKKVAGLLSEQFF.